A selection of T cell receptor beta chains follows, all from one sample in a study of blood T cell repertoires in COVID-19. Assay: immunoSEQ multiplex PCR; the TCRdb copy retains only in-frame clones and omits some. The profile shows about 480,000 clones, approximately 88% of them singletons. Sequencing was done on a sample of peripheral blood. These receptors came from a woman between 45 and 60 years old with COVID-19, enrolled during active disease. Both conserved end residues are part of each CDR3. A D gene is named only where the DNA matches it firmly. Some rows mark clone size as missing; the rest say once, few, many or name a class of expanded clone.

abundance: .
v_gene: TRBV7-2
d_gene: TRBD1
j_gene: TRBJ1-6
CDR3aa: CASSPQGERSPLHF
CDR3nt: TGTGCCAGCAGCCCACAGGGGGAACGGTCACCCCTCCACTTT

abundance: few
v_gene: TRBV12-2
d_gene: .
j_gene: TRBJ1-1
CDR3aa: CASRSHGGLMNTEAFF
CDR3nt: TGTGCAAGTCGCTCCCATGGGGGACTCATGAACACTGAAGCTTTCTTT

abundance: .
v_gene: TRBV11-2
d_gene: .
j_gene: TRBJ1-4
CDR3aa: CASSLGGGYNEKLFF
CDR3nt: TGTGCCAGCAGCTTAGGAGGGGGATACAATGAAAAACTGTTTTTT

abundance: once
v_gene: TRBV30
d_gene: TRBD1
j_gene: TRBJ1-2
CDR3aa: CAWSVGAVTGIHYGYTF
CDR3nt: TGTGCCTGGAGTGTTGGAGCTGTGACAGGGATCCACTATGGCTACACCTTC

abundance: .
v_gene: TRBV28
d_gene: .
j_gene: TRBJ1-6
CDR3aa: CASSARQAGRNSPLHF
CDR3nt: TGTGCCAGCAGTGCCCGACAGGCCGGACGTAATTCACCCCTCCACTTT

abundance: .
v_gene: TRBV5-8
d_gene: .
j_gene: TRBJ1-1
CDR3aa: CASSLPTANTEAFF
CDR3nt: TGTGCCAGCAGCTTGCCAACAGCGAACACTGAAGCTTTCTTT

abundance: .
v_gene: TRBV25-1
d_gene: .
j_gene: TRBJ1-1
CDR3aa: CASSFEGPTEAFF
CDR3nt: TGTGCCAGCAGTTTCGAGGGTCCCACTGAAGCTTTCTTT

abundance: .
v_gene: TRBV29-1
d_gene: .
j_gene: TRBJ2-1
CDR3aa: CSVERSYEQFF
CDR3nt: TGCAGCGTTGAGAGGAGTTATGAGCAGTTCTTC

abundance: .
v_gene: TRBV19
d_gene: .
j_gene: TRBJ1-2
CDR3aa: CASSMAPGAGYGYTF
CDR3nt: TGTGCCAGTAGTATGGCCCCAGGGGCCGGCTATGGCTACACCTTC

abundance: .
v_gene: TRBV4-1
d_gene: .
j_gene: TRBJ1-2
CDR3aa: CASSQRFSSPNYGYTF
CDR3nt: TGCGCCAGCAGCCAGAGGTTCAGCTCCCCTAACTATGGCTACACCTTC

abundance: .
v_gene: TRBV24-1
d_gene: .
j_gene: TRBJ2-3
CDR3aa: CATSDLGAGITDTQYF
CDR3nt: TGTGCCACCAGTGACCTCGGGGCGGGGATCACAGATACGCAGTATTTT

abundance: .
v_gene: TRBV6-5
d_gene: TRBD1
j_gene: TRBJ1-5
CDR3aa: CASRSQGAPGQPQHF
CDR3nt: TGTGCCAGCAGATCGCAGGGGGCGCCCGGGCAGCCCCAGCATTTT

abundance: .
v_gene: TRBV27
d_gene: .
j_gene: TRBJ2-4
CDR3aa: CASMELWGRGNIQYF
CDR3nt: TGTGCCAGCATGGAACTTTGGGGGCGAGGAAACATTCAGTACTTC

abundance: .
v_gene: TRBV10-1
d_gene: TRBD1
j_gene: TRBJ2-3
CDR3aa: CASSYDRAGDTQYF
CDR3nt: TGCGCCAGCAGTTATGACAGGGCAGGAGATACGCAGTATTTT

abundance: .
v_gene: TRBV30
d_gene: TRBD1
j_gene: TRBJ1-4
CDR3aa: CAWRRQGASEKLFF
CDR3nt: TGTGCCTGGAGGCGCCAGGGGGCGAGTGAAAAACTGTTTTTT

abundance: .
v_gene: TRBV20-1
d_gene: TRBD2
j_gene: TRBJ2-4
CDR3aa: CSASAGPGEGTDIQYF
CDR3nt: TGCAGTGCTAGTGCGGGACCCGGGGAGGGTACGGACATTCAGTACTTC

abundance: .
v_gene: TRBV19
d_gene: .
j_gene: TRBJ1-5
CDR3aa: CASSILRTPRWQGPNQPQHF
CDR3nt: TGTGCCAGTAGTATTCTACGGACCCCTAGGTGGCAGGGGCCCAATCAGCCCCAGCATTTT

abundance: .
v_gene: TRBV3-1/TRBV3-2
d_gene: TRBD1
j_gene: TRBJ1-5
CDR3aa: CASSLQGGQPQHF
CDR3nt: TGTGCCAGCAGCCTACAAGGGGGCCAGCCCCAGCATTTT

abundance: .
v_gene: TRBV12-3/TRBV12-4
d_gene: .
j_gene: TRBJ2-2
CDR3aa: CASNWASGELFF
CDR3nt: TGTGCCAGCAATTGGGCATCGGGGGAGCTGTTTTTT

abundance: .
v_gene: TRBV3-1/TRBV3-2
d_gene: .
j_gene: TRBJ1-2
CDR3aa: CASSQVGGGGGYGYTF
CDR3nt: TGTGCCAGCAGCCAAGTAGGCGGGGGTGGAGGCTATGGCTACACCTTC

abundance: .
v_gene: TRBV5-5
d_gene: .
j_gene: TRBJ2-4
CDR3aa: CASSLGHKNIQYF
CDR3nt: TGTGCCAGCAGCTTGGGACACAAAAACATTCAGTACTTC

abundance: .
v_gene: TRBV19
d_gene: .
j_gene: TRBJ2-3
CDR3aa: CASSTGTDTQYF
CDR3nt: TGTGCCAGTAGTACTGGCACAGATACGCAGTATTTT

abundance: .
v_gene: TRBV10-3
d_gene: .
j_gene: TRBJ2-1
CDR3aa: CAISATGSSANNEQFF
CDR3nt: TGTGCCATCAGTGCCACCGGTAGCTCAGCTAACAATGAGCAGTTCTTC

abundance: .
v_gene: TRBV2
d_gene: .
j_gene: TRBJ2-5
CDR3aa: CASSLWGGQETQYF
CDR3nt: TGTGCCAGCAGTCTGTGGGGGGGGCAGGAGACCCAGTACTTC

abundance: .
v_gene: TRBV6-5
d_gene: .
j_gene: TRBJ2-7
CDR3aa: CASSLALLYEQYF
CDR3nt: TGTGCCAGCAGTCTCGCCTTACTCTACGAGCAGTACTTC

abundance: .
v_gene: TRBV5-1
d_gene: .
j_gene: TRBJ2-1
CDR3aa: CASSLAWAPKGEQFF
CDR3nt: TGCGCCAGCAGCTTGGCCTGGGCGCCAAAGGGGGAGCAGTTCTTC

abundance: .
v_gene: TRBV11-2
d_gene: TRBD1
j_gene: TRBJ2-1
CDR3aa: CASSSPGQGSYNEQFF
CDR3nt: TGTGCCAGCAGTTCACCGGGACAGGGTTCCTACAATGAGCAGTTCTTC

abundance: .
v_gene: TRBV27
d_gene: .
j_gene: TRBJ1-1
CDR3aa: CASGADRWATEAFF
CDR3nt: TGTGCCAGCGGGGCAGACCGATGGGCCACTGAAGCTTTCTTT

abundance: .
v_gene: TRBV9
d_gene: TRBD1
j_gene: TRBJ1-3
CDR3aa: CASSASGGTGNTIYF
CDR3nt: TGTGCCAGCAGCGCTTCAGGGGGGACTGGAAACACCATATATTTT